Listed below are T cell receptor beta chains from one sample, sequenced in a study of blood T cells in healthy people across ages. In TCRdb, the 5' RACE reads were re-called with MiXCR into one record per CDR3 protein. The table shows over 750,000 distinct CDR3 sequences, with roughly 25% occurring only once. These data were also filed under a second study, of T cells of mothers and their children.

The source material was blood. The receptors were sampled from a boy aged 5-17 years in good health. The CDR3 runs from the conserved cysteine through the conserved F or W. D genes are given only for firm matches. The listing skips clone size in some rows; elsewhere it reads once, few, many or a size class.

>TRBD2|.|TRBV6-2/TRBV6-3|TRBJ2-5
CASSYGPPRGGQPQYF
TGTGCCAGCAGTTACGGTCCTCCGCGGGGGGGCCAGCCCCAGTACTTC
>.|few|TRBV6-2/TRBV6-3|TRBJ2-6
CASSTGQTGANVLTF
TGTGCCAGCAGTACCGGACAGACTGGGGCCAACGTCCTGACTTTC
>.|few|TRBV7-9|TRBJ2-1
CASSSGFLSNEQFF
TGTGCCAGCAGTTCGGGGTTTTTAAGCAATGAGCAGTTCTTC
>TRBD1|few|TRBV5-1|TRBJ2-5
CASSPIPGQGETQYF
TGCGCCAGCAGCCCGATACCGGGACAGGGGGAGACCCAGTACTTC
>TRBD1|.|TRBV5-4|TRBJ2-1
CASSFQGARIEQFF
TGTGCCAGCAGCTTTCAGGGGGCGCGGATTGAGCAGTTCTTC
>TRBD1|few|TRBV5-6|TRBJ2-6
CASSDGVRQGAQGANVLTF
TGTGCCAGCAGCGACGGCGTGAGACAGGGGGCGCAAGGGGCCAACGTCCTGACTTTC
>.|few|TRBV7-2|TRBJ2-1
CASSLAAGDVNEQFF
TGTGCCAGCAGCTTAGCAGCGGGCGATGTCAATGAGCAGTTCTTC
>.|few|TRBV7-6|TRBJ1-1
CASSSGGVNTEAFF
TGTGCCAGCAGCTCCGGCGGGGTGAACACTGAAGCTTTCTTT
>.|.|TRBV10-3|TRBJ1-1
CAISRQADNSEAFF
TGTGCCATCAGTAGACAGGCAGACAATAGTGAAGCTTTCTTT
>.|few|TRBV2|TRBJ1-1
CASRVPPGNTEAFF
TGTGCCAGCAGGGTTCCCCCGGGGAACACTGAAGCTTTCTTT
>.|many|TRBV29-1|TRBJ2-7
CSVDPGMDEQYF
TGCAGCGTTGACCCAGGCATGGACGAGCAGTACTTC
>.|.|TRBV27|TRBJ1-5
CVSSLVSGGNQPQHF
TGTGTCAGCAGTTTGGTTTCAGGGGGCAATCAGCCCCAGCATTTT
>TRBD1|few|TRBV7-9|TRBJ1-4
CASSLGTGGSEKLFF
TGTGCCAGCAGCTTGGGGACAGGGGGATCGGAAAAACTGTTTTTT
>.|.|TRBV9|TRBJ1-5
CASSVDGVSHQPQHF
TGTGCCAGCAGCGTAGACGGGGTTAGTCATCAGCCCCAGCATTTT
>.|.|TRBV12-3/TRBV12-4|TRBJ2-5
CASSLAGGPQTQYF
TGTGCCAGCAGTTTAGCTGGGGGCCCCCAGACCCAGTACTTC
>TRBD2|many|TRBV20-1|TRBJ2-5
CSAGSGKETQYF
TGCAGTGCTGGTAGCGGGAAAGAGACCCAGTACTTC
>TRBD2|.|TRBV2|TRBJ2-5
CATSGVGSGGTQYF
TGTGCCACCTCGGGCGTTGGGAGCGGGGGGACCCAGTACTTC
>TRBD1|.|TRBV7-2|TRBJ2-5
CASSLDVTGGGETQYF
TGTGCCAGCAGCTTAGACGTGACAGGGGGAGGGGAGACCCAGTACTTC
>TRBD2|.|TRBV10-3|TRBJ2-5
CAIRRAGGEGETQYF
TGTGCCATCAGAAGAGCGGGAGGGGAAGGAGAGACCCAGTACTTC
>.|few|TRBV3-1|TRBJ1-4
CASSALHVSTNEKLFF
TGTGCCAGCAGCGCCCTACATGTGTCAACTAATGAAAAACTGTTTTTT
>.|.|TRBV20-1|TRBJ1-2
CSASREWTAGYTF
TGCAGTGCTAGTCGAGAGTGGACAGCTGGCTACACCTTC
>TRBD1|.|TRBV7-2|TRBJ1-2
CASSPGQAINYGYTF
TGTGCCAGCAGCCCGGGACAGGCGATTAACTATGGCTACACCTTC
>.|few|TRBV4-2|TRBJ1-1
CASSQDRVGTEAFF
TGTGCCAGCAGCCAAGACAGGGTAGGGACTGAAGCTTTCTTT